This TCR beta chain was retrieved from a study of blood T cell repertoires in COVID-19. CDR1 MNHNS and CDR2 SASEGT come from the germline V gene. Trimming removed 0 bases from V and 7 bases from J, with 13 bases in between. The length of the CDR3 is 14 residues. Measured with immunoSEQ multiplex PCR; TCRdb has only the in-frame clones, and not every one. This repertoire shows 97,000 or so clones, approximately 84% found once; its top ten account for around 9.4%. V usage is TRBV6-1 and J usage is TRBJ2-7; TRBD1 is a possible D gene (6 bases). Sequencing was carried out using peripheral blood. This sequence originates from a man aged 35 to 55 with active or convalescent COVID-19. The CDR3 sequence is CASSEAGQTGEQYF. In DNA, the CDR3 is TGTGCCAGCAGTGAAGCAGGACAGACGGGGGAGCAGTACTTC.